The 5 T cell receptor beta chains below come from one sample, sequenced in a study of T cells in Graves' hyperthyroidism and ophthalmopathy. RNA transcripts were the template for amplifying TCR beta CDR3 regions. The HTBI primer set was used in a first-round RT-PCR of the TCR CDR3. A single record per CDR3 protein comes from TCRdb applying MiXCR to the multiplex PCR reads. The table lists a few hundred thousand distinct CDR3 sequences, approximately 14% of them singletons, with almost 8% in the top ten. The sequenced sample consisted of blood. The receptors derive from a woman younger than 35 with Graves' hyperthyroidism.

This clonotype was recorded at least ten times. This chain joins TRBV6-1 and TRBJ1-5; 8 bases agree with TRBD1. This CDR3 spans 13 amino acids. Per the germline V gene, CDR1 is MNHNS and CDR2 is SASEGT. The V segment lost 6 bases and the J segment 7 bases; nucleotides outside the gene matches: 5. In DNA, the CDR3 is TGTGCCAGCAGCATGGACAGGGACCAGCCCCAGCATTTT. Residues: CASSMDRDQPQHF.

A few counts support this clonotype. The J gene is TRBJ2-1, the V gene TRBV4-1; a possible D gene is TRBD2 (6 bases). Germline values: CDR1 MGHRA, CDR2 YSYEKL. The CDR3 totals 17 residues. Trimming removed 0 bases at V and 2 bases at J, with 14 bases between. The CDR3 here is CASSQEDGAGPYNEQFF. In DNA form, the CDR3 reads TGCGCCAGCAGCCAAGAGGATGGCGCGGGACCCTACAATGAGCAGTTCTTC.

This clonotype has only a few counts. The J gene is TRBJ1-2, the V gene TRBV28, with TRBD1 as a possible D gene (5 bases). V dropped 1 base and J dropped 1 base, with 13 bases sitting between them. This CDR3 contains 16 residues. The germline V gene encodes CDR1 MDHEN and CDR2 SYDVKM. This chain's CDR3 is CASSLFGDSYNYGYTF. Written as DNA, the CDR3 is TGTGCCAGCAGTTTATTTGGAGACAGTTATAACTATGGCTACACCTTC.

The rearrangement links TRBV6-2 or TRBV6-3 to TRBJ2-1; 11 bases map to TRBD2. Germline V gives CDR1 MNHEY, CDR2 SVGEGT. The V segment lost 8 bases and the J segment 3 bases; nucleotides outside the gene matches: 6. CDR3 length equals 15 residues. This CDR3 is CASLGTSGGYNEQFF. DNA for the CDR3: TGTGCCAGCTTAGGAACTAGCGGGGGCTACAATGAGCAGTTCTTC.

This clonotype has ten or more counts. The chain couples TRBV6-1 to TRBJ2-2; TRBD2 aligns across 7 bases. This CDR3 spans 14 amino acids. The trim removed 7 bases at V and 4 bases at J, leaving 6 bases unmatched. Germline values: CDR1 MNHNS, CDR2 SASEGT. The CDR3 loop reads CASMGGMGTGELFF. The CDR3, as DNA: TGTGCCAGCATGGGAGGGATGGGCACCGGGGAGCTGTTTTTT.